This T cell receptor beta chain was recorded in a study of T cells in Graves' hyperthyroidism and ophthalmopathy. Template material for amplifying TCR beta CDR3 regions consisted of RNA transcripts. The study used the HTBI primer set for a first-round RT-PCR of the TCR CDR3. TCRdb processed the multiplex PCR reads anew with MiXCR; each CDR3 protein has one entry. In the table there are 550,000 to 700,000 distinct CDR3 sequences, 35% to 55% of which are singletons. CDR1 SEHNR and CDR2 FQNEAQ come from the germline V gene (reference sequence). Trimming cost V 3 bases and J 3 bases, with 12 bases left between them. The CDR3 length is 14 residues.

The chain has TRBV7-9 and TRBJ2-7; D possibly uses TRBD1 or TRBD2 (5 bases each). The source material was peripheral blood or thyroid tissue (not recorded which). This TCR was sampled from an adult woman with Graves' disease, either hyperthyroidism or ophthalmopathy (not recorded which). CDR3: CASSFGTVDYEQYF. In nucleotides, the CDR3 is TGTGCCAGCAGCTTCGGGACGGTAGACTACGAGCAGTACTTC.